This T cell receptor beta chain was sequenced in a study of shared clonotypes between healthy human individuals. Study-level background: The donors, two women and a few men, were aged 18 to 49.

This clone was counted a few times. Adult Caucasians living in Nashville, Tennessee made up all of the donors. At the deep level, the assay was run. Original processing notes: Quality scores were absent from the junction-only immunoSEQ sequences, so filtering differed. TCRdb's table, derived via immunoSEQ multiplex PCR, lists solely in-frame clones and lacks some. The V and J calls and clone size are taken from that table; D and trimming were inferred from the DNA. The sample contains about 600,000 clones, about 80% of which appear only once. The sequenced sample was PBMCs. This receptor was obtained from a woman in her thirties or forties in good health. Some clones in this sample may be carry-over from other donors' samples.

CDR3 coding DNA: TGTGCCAGCAGATTATCGACAGGGCTAGATACGCAGTATTTT. Protein product: CASRLSTGLDTQYF. The chain has TRBV6-5 and TRBJ2-3; 7 bases line up with TRBD1. V was pared by 6 bases and J by 5 bases, with 8 bases of the junction left unmatched. CDR3 size: 14 residues. The germline gives CDR1 MNHEY, CDR2 SVGAGI.